This passage covers 21 T cell receptor beta chains from one sample sequenced in a study of T cell changes during pregnancy in multiple sclerosis. Libraries were prepared by immunoSEQ multiplex PCR; TCRdb keeps only in-frame clonotypes and omits some of them. The table records some 57,000 clones, about 89% of them present only once. This material consisted of CD4+ T cells from peripheral blood mononuclear cells, taken after pregnancy. These receptor sequences come from a female donor in good health, enrolled as a control in a pregnancy study.

This chain connects TRBV6-1 to TRBJ2-7; tentative D call: TRBD1 (6 bases). Germline CDR1 reads MNHNS; CDR2 reads SASEGT. V lost 9 bases and J lost 3, with 21 bases in between. This CDR3 is built from 15 residues. The chain's CDR3 is CASFPADRIHYEQYF. As DNA, the CDR3 is TGTGCCAGTTTCCCGGCCGACAGGATACACTACGAGCAGTACTTC.

This chain joins TRBV2 and TRBJ2-5; 7 bases fit TRBD2. V lost 2 bases, J lost 4 bases, and 4 bases stayed unmatched. CDR3 size: 14 residues. Germline V gene lookup returns CDR1 SNHLY and CDR2 FYNNEI. CDR3 in DNA: TGTGCCAGCAGTGAACTGACGGGAGGAGAGACCCAGTACTTC. Its translation: CASSELTGGETQYF.

This clone has just one count. V is TRBV7-8 and J is TRBJ1-6; D unresolved. The CDR3 extends over 15 amino acids. V was clipped by 9 bases and J by 6 bases, with 18 bases between them. Germline V gene sequence: CDR1 SGHVS, CDR2 FQNEAQ. CDR3 DNA: TGTGCCAGTTCCCTACGGGGTATAGGTAATTCACCCCTCCACTTT. Translated: CASSLRGIGNSPLHF.

CDR3 residues: CASSSSTGLYSGNTIYF. CDR3 DNA: TGTGCCAGTAGTTCATCGACAGGTCTTTACTCTGGAAACACCATATATTTT. The chain couples TRBV19 to TRBJ1-3; perhaps TRBD1 as D (6 bases). There are 17 residues in the CDR3. Germline assignment: CDR1 LNHDA and CDR2 SQIVND (reference sequence). Between the trimmed V and J ends, which lost 5 bases and 0 bases, there was a span of 17 bases.

This clone occurred a few times. This chain links TRBV10-2 with TRBJ1-1; TRBD1 might be the D (5 bases). In germline, CDR1 is WSHSY, CDR2 SAAADI. Trimming stripped 3 bases from V and 7 bases from J, with 6 bases between. The CDR3 covers 11 residues. The DNA of the CDR3 is TGCGCCAGCAGTGAAAGGGGTGAAGCTTTCTTT. Its translation is CASSERGEAFF.

The gene calls are TRBV2 and TRBJ2-7; possible D gene TRBD1, 6 bases. V gave up 8 bases and J gave up 6 bases, with 20 bases separating them. Germline CDR1 is SNHLY and CDR2 is FYNNEI. There are 14 residues in the CDR3. This CDR3 reads CASCRAGAPSEQYF. CDR3 nucleotides: TGTGCCAGCTGTCGGGCAGGGGCACCATCCGAGCAGTACTTC.

In nucleotides, the CDR3 is TGTGCCAGCAGCTCCCGATCTGCGGGTGAGACCCAGTACTTC. This sequence encodes CASSSRSAGETQYF. This sequence joins TRBV11-3 and TRBJ2-5, with D perhaps TRBD2 (5 bases). Deletions cut 4 bases from V and 5 bases from J, with 14 bases between. Germline values: CDR1 SGHNT, CDR2 YENEEA. The CDR3 loop spans 14 amino acids.

The V and J genes are TRBV18 and TRBJ2-5; D remains ambiguous. Germline V gene data show CDR1 as KGHSH and CDR2 as LQKENI. Trimming pared 3 bases from V and 2 bases from J, leaving 10 bases between. The CDR3 length is 14 residues. This CDR3 is CASSPTVLQETQYF. The CDR3 region has the DNA TGTGCCAGCTCACCTACGGTGTTACAAGAGACCCAGTACTTC.

The gene calls are TRBV30 and TRBJ1-2; the D is unclear. V gave up 2 bases and J gave up 8 bases, with 9 bases separating them. The CDR3 sequence is 11 residues long. Germline V gene sequence: CDR1 GTSNPN, CDR2 SVGIG (reference sequence). CDR3: CAWSPGRGYTF. The DNA of the CDR3 is TGTGCCTGGAGTCCAGGTAGGGGCTACACCTTC.

The chain links TRBV9 to TRBJ1-1; TRBD1 matches at 10 bases. Germline V gene lookup returns CDR1 SGDLS and CDR2 YYNGEE. This CDR3 spans 16 amino acids. The junction had 15 bases not matched to a gene; V was cut back by 6 bases and J by 7 bases. The CDR3: CASTSIPGTGVNEAFF. As DNA, the CDR3 is TGTGCCAGCACCTCCATCCCCGGGACAGGGGTTAATGAAGCTTTCTTT.

This clone appeared once. This chain uses TRBV7-2 with TRBJ1-2; the match to TRBD1 covers 7 bases. V shed 4 bases, J shed 5 bases, and the junction held 4 bases outside the gene matches. The CDR3 sequence is 13 residues long. Germline V gives CDR1 SGHTA, CDR2 FQGNSA. In DNA, the CDR3 is TGTGCCAGCAGCTGGGACAGAATTTATGGCTACACCTTC. Translating it yields CASSWDRIYGYTF.

This chain links TRBV9 with TRBJ1-5, with D hard to call. The CDR3 is made up of 17 amino acids. V was cut by 0 bases and J by 6 bases, with 19 bases left in between. The germline V gene has CDR1 SGDLS and CDR2 YYNGEE. In nucleotides, the CDR3 is TGTGCCAGCAGCGTAGGGCCCTTAGGTTCGGGAGGTCAGCCCCAGCATTTT. Protein product: CASSVGPLGSGGQPQHF. The variable domain in full, with the rest retrieved from reference TRBV9 and TRBJ1-5, is DSGVTQTPKHLITATGQRVTLRCSPRSGDLSVYWYQQSLDQGLQFLIQYYNGEERAKGNILERFSAQQFPDLHSELNLSSLELGDSALYFCASSVGPLGSGGQPQHFGDGTRLSIL.

The V gene is TRBV11-2, the J gene TRBJ1-1; 7 nucleotides align to TRBD1. Per germline, CDR1 SGHAT and CDR2 FQNNGV. V lost 1 base to trimming and J lost 10 bases; unmatched junction nucleotides: 6. The CDR3 covers 13 residues. In DNA, the CDR3 is TGTGCCAGCAGCTTAGGGGACAGAACCGTAGCTTTCTTT. Translated, it gives CASSLGDRTVAFF.

The V gene is TRBV6-5, the J gene TRBJ1-4; maybe TRBD1 (5 bases). Germline V CDR1 and CDR2: MNHEY, SVGAGI. CDR3 length: 14 residues. Trimming left V 10 bases short and J 2 bases short, with 14 bases between. Here the CDR3 DNA reads TGTGCCACCCAGCGGGGGACCACTAATGAAAAACTGTTTTTT. This translates into CATQRGTTNEKLFF.

This rearrangement joins TRBV7-2 to TRBJ2-1; 8 bases match TRBD1. Germline V gives CDR1 SGHTA, CDR2 FQGNSA. V gave up 5 bases and J gave up 10 bases; unmatched junction bases: 13. The CDR3 is 15 amino acids. DNA of the CDR3: TGTGCCAGCAGCCCAAGGCGACAGGGGTCTAAGGAGCAGTTCTTC. Translated: CASSPRRQGSKEQFF.

The CDR3 sequence is CAWSPGITKAFF. As DNA, the CDR3 is TGTGCCTGGAGTCCCGGAATTACTAAAGCTTTCTTT. This sequence joins TRBV30 and TRBJ1-1; D gene uncertain. Looked up from germline, CDR1 is GTSNPN and CDR2 is SVGIG (reference sequence). The CDR3 length is 12 residues. V was trimmed by 2 bases and J by 9 bases, leaving 13 bases between them.

The chain carries TRBV9 and TRBJ2-4; TRBD2 aligns across 10 bases. The CDR3 has 15 amino acids. V lost 3 bases to trimming and J lost 5 bases; unmatched junction nucleotides: 5. Germline CDR1 and CDR2: SGDLS and YYNGEE. Here the CDR3 reads CASSERGGFENIQYF. DNA of the CDR3: TGTGCCAGCAGCGAGCGGGGGGGCTTTGAAAACATTCAGTACTTC.

The chain joins TRBV19 to TRBJ2-3, with D tentatively TRBD2 (5 bases). Germline V gene lookup returns CDR1 LNHDA and CDR2 SQIVND (reference sequence). The CDR3 contains 15 residues. V was shortened by 2 bases and J by 2 bases, with 11 bases between the two germline ends. DNA of the CDR3: TGTGCCAGTAGTATAAGCGGCCGAAACACAGATACGCAGTATTTT. Protein: CASSISGRNTDTQYF.

The chain couples TRBV6-6 to TRBJ2-7, with 9 nucleotides matching TRBD1. V shed 7 bases and J 7 bases; nucleotides not matched to a gene: 14. The CDR3 has 15 amino acids. Germline V gene lookup returns CDR1 MNHNY and CDR2 SVGAGI (reference sequence). CDR3 loop: CASKVPGQGSLEQYF. The CDR3 region has the DNA TGTGCCAGCAAGGTCCCGGGACAGGGATCGTTAGAGCAGTACTTC.

The chain uses TRBV4-2 and TRBJ2-7; 7 positions match TRBD1. Trimming at V came to 6 bases and at J to 2 bases, leaving 10 bases not matched to a gene. The length of the CDR3 is 15 residues. The germline V gene has CDR1 LGHNA and CDR2 YNFKEQ. CDR3 sequence reads: CASSPRQGQTYEQYF. In nucleotides, the CDR3 is TGTGCCAGCAGTCCTAGACAGGGTCAGACCTACGAGCAGTACTTC.

This rearrangement joins TRBV19 to TRBJ2-1, with D perhaps TRBD1 (6 bases). From germline, CDR1 is LNHDA and CDR2 SQIVND (reference sequence). V lost 3 bases to trimming and J lost 6 bases, with 15 bases between them. The CDR3 has 15 residues. For the CDR3, the DNA is TGTGCCAGTAGTATGCAGGGGACCTCTTTCAATGAGCAGTTCTTC. This sequence encodes CASSMQGTSFNEQFF.